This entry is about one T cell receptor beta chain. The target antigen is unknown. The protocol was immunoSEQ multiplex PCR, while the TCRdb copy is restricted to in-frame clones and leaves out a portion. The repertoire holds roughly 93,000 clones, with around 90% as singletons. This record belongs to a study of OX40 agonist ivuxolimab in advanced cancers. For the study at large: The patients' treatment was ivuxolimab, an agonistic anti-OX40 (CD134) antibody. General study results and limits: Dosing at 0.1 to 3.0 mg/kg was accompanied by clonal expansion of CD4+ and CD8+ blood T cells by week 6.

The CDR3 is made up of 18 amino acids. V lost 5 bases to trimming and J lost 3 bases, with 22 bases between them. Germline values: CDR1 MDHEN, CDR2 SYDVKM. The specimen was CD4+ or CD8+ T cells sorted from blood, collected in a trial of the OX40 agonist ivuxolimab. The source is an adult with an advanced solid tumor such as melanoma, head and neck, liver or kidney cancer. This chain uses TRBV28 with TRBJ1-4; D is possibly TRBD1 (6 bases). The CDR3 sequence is CASSVTGWGMEANEKLFF. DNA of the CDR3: TGTGCCAGCAGTGTAACAGGGTGGGGAATGGAGGCTAATGAAAAACTGTTTTTT.